This T cell receptor beta chain appears in the sequencing data of a study of T cell repertoires in cytomegalovirus infection (dated 2019 in TCRdb). Study-level background: Peptide stimulations targeted recently identified HLA-C-restricted CMV epitopes, whose presentation resists viral immunomodulation, together with well-studied HLA-B-restricted epitopes. The HLA type of each donor mattered for the analysis, because public TCR beta signatures pointed to carriage of CMV infection along with the matching HLA type. Results and caveats for the whole study, not just this receptor: In both this cohort and an independent roughly 400-donor cohort, the cumulative frequency of public TCR beta family members distinguished carriers of CMV infection plus the relevant HLA type. The ex vivo response was dominated by HLA-C-restricted CMV-specific TCR beta clonotypes, which also provided the single most frequent clonotype in two of eight donors.

The treatment or condition label here, explained by the study, means: in vitro stimulation with specific CMV peptide epitopes to enrich CMV-specific T cells. The instrument given in TCRdb is Illumina HiSeq 1500. TCRdb trimmed public reads at Q25 via fastp, called clones via MiXCR and kept in-frame beta chains. Each record represents a unique CDR3 protein, reported with the most common genes and DNA among its rows. Across this sample there are about 770,000 distinct CDR3 sequences, with about 28% seen only once. About an eighth of the sample lies in the top ten. About this clonotype itself: No antigen is known for it. It has no much larger one-base neighbor in the sample; base qualities were not kept.

V and J are truncated by 7 bases and 4 bases respectively, leaving an intervening sequence of 13 bases. The cysteine opens and the phenylalanine closes a CDR3 of 14 amino acids. Of all the DNA, just the CDR3 is kept, 42 bases in frame from base 1. From the germline V gene, CDR1 is ENHRY and CDR2 is SYGVKD. The sequence was collected from a human donor in good health (CMV status not recorded). Some clones in this sample may be carry-over from other donors' samples. The rearranged chain carries TRBV10-3 and TRBJ2-2, with the D gene tentatively TRBD1 or TRBD2, based on 5 matching bases in each. Here the sequenced sample was cultured CD8+ T cells from PBMCs, taken from culture after CMV antigen stimulation. The CDR3 is CAIKEAGSTGELFF. The DNA sequence follows: TGTGCCATCAAGGAGGCAGGGAGCACCGGGGAGCTGTTTTTT.